The entry below gives a single T cell receptor (beta chain) sequence along with its context. This clonotype was detected a few times. Which antigen it targets is not known. It has no much larger one-base neighbor in the sample; base qualities were not kept. This entry is derived from a study of CD8 T cells in ankylosing spondylitis (dated by TCRdb to about 2017). Looking at the study overall: T cell receptor beta repertoires were profiled in healthy donors and ankylosing spondylitis patients so that disease-linked TCR variants could be found. The whole study cohort included some 100 healthy donors and 20 to 30 ankylosing spondylitis patients. Peripheral blood samples were taken, and synovial fluid was additionally collected from ankylosing spondylitis patients. General conclusions and limits of the study: Some TCR beta motif variants had previously been reported in synovial fluid and blood of reactive arthritis patients, which suggested common disease-initiation mechanisms. The disease-linked clones were reported to be significantly enriched in matched synovial fluid samples from ankylosing spondylitis patients. The disease-linked clones had a CD8+ phenotype and were found at relatively low frequencies in peripheral blood. Blood from ankylosing spondylitis patients appeared to be characterized by a TCR beta motif composed of several highly homologous amino acid variants.

The instrument given in TCRdb is Illumina HiSeq 2500. Quantitative 5'-RACE with molecular barcodes was used to prepare TCR beta libraries. The authors' analysis ran thus. Disease-linked TCR variants were identified with a new computational method built on a probabilistic model of VDJ rearrangement. The public reads were run again by TCRdb, first through fastp at Q25 and then through MiXCR, and only productive beta chains were kept. When rows share a CDR3 protein, they turn into one entry using the most common DNA and genes. The V and J calls were determined by TCRdb, not by the authors. The table for this sample lists around 430,000 distinct CDR3 sequences; roughly a sixth of them were counted only once. Just over 1% of the sample belongs to the ten largest clones. Counted from cysteine to phenylalanine, this CDR3 has 16 amino acids. Only the CDR3 part of the read is kept: 48 bases, read in frame from the first base. V sheds 3 bases and J sheds 4 bases, leaving 20 bases between their ends. According to the germline V gene, CDR1 reads SGHRS and CDR2 reads YFSETQ.

The rearrangement joined TRBV5-1 to TRBJ2-7; TRBD1 could be the D gene, as 6 bases match. The sequencing input was blood, either unsorted or a sorted T cell fraction (not recorded which). The sequence was obtained from a male donor with ankylosing spondylitis. The CDR3 region: CASSSTDQGLGYEQYF. In nucleotides, the sequence is TGCGCCAGCAGCTCCACGGACCAGGGGTTAGGGTACGAGCAGTACTTC. The full variable domain, with segments outside the CDR3 supplied by the reference TRBV5-1 and TRBJ2-7 proteins, appears as KAGVTQTPRYLIKTRGQQVTLSCSPISGHRSVSWYQQTPGQGLQFLFEYFSETQRNKGNFPGRFSGRQFSNSRSEMNVSTLELGDSALYLCASSSTDQGLGYEQYFGPGTRLTVT.